This T cell receptor (beta chain) was retrieved from a study of T cell repertoires in cytomegalovirus infection. TCRdb reprocessed the reads via MiXCR and lists one record per CDR3 protein. There are some 300,000 distinct CDR3 sequences in the sample; 17% occur only once, and more than 10% lies in the top ten. The sample holds a few counts of this clonotype. V was clipped by 10 bases and J by 7 bases, with 13 bases between them. This CDR3 spans 12 amino acids. Germline V gene lookup returns CDR1 KGHDR and CDR2 SFDVKD. This rearrangement joins TRBV24-1 to TRBJ2-1; D ambiguous. This sequence was found in a human donor in good health (CMV status not recorded). Some clones in this sample may be carry-over from other donors' samples. The specimen was PBMCs. CDR3 sequence (DNA): TGTGCCACGACAAACCCGAGTAATGAGCAGTTCTTC. Translation: CATTNPSNEQFF.